The source of this TCR beta chain is a study of early T cells in non-severe SARS-CoV-2 infection (dated by TCRdb to the early 2020s). Regarding the study in general: Bulk RNA from unsorted whole blood was used for TCR sequencing, so alpha and beta chains could not be paired. The research as a whole found: Matching against VDJdb was skewed toward anti-spike CD8 responses, likely underestimated virus-specific expansions, and missed private and CD4 specificities.

In this sample, this clonotype turned up a few times. The antigen it recognizes is unknown. No per-base quality is available; no much larger clone lies one base away. Set within a cohort of healthcare workers in London, UK, this nested case-control study involved weekly PCR testing of nasopharyngeal swabs along with blood sampling. Healthcare workers were recruited during the week of the UK lockdown, between 23 and 31 March 2020, and followed weekly for up to roughly 16 weeks. The library was built by means of 5' RACE. Sequenced using a NextSeq 500. The TCR library protocol attached unique molecular identifiers to individual cDNA molecules to correct for sequencing error and PCR bias. Sequencing covered both TCR alpha and beta chains, and within each sample the abundances of alpha and beta sequences were tightly co-correlated. The authors' pipeline ran thus. V gene, J gene and CDR3 annotation of TCR sequences was performed with Decombinator V4. TCRs were defined as expanded if a significant change between any two time points was detected under a Poisson model with p below 0.0001. TCR abundances were normalised to the total number of TCRs sequenced per sample and were expressed as counts per million. MAIT TCRs were defined by TRAV1-2 paired with TRAJ12, TRAJ20 or TRAJ33, and iNKT TCRs by TRAV10 paired with TRAJ18. VDJdb, accessed on 1 November 2021, was searched for TCRs annotated for CMV, EBV and SARS-CoV-2, and TCRs annotated for more than one antigen were excluded. TCRdb trimmed the raw reads at Q25, called clones with MiXCR and kept productive beta chains. Every distinct CDR3 protein forms one entry, paired with its most common genes and DNA. For this entry, the V and J calls and clone size follow TCRdb and not the study's own pipeline. The sample data list fewer than 45,000 distinct CDR3 sequences, and approximately 9.9% of these were observed just once. Roughly 12% of the sample rests with the top ten.

CDR1 SQVTM and CDR2 ANQGSEA were looked up in the germline V gene. There are 11 amino acids in the CDR3, from cysteine to phenylalanine inclusive. Only the CDR3 region is kept as DNA, spanning 33 bases read in frame from base 1. V was cut back by 7 bases and J by 2 bases, leaving a gap of 8 bases between them. Sequenced sample: whole blood. The chain was built from TRBV29-1 and TRBJ1-1; the D gene assignment is ambiguous. The clonotype originates from an adult who was a healthcare worker with PCR-confirmed SARS-CoV-2 infection or an uninfected control (not recorded which). The CDR3 protein: CSGSGNTEAFF. The DNA sequence reads TGCAGCGGGTCGGGCAACACTGAAGCTTTCTTT. With the rest looked up from the reference TRBV29-1 and TRBJ1-1 genes rather than sequenced, the full variable domain is SAVISQKPSRDICQRGTSLTIQCQVDSQVTMMFWYRQQPGQSLTLIATANQGSEATYESGFVIDKFPISRPNLTFSTLTVSNMSPEDSSIYLCSGSGNTEAFFGQGTRLTVV.